The rows below give T cell receptor beta chains drawn from one sample of a study of blood T cells in healthy people across ages. TCRdb itself ran the 5' RACE reads through MiXCR, one entry per CDR3 protein. The sample records about 640,000 distinct CDR3 sequences, about 30% being singletons. Sequencing was performed on blood. The origin of the receptors is an elderly woman in good health. CDR3s include the opening cysteine and the closing phenylalanine or tryptophan. D genes are given only for firm matches. The listing skips clone size in some rows; elsewhere it reads once, few, many or a size class.

v_call	d_call	clone_size	j_call	cdr3_nt	cdr3_aa
TRBV5-1	TRBD2	many	TRBJ2-5	TGCGCCAGCAGCCAGGGACTAGCGGGGGGGCCCGAGACCCAGTACTTC	CASSQGLAGGPETQYF
TRBV28	TRBD1	many	TRBJ2-7	TGTGCCAGCACCCCGGGACAGACCCGCTACGAGCAGTACTTC	CASTPGQTRYEQYF
TRBV15	NA	few	TRBJ1-1	TGTGCCACCAGCAGCACCCCGAATAGTGGGACTGAAGCTTTCTTT	CATSSTPNSGTEAFF
TRBV20-1	NA	many	TRBJ2-7	TGCAGTGCTAGGAAGGGACTGGTCTACGAGCAGTACTTC	CSARKGLVYEQYF
TRBV19	NA	NA	TRBJ1-2	TGTGCCAGTAGTATACAAGAGATGGGCTATGGCTACACCTTC	CASSIQEMGYGYTF
TRBV11-2	NA	many	TRBJ2-7	TGTGCCAGCAGCCCTGGTTACCGGTACGAGCAGTACTTC	CASSPGYRYEQYF
TRBV5-6	TRBD1	NA	TRBJ2-6	TGTACCAGCAGCTTCTGGACAGGGTTGTCTGGGGCCAACGTCCTGACTTTC	CTSSFWTGLSGANVLTF
TRBV6-2/TRBV6-3	NA	many	TRBJ1-2	TGTGCCAGCAGTTACCCCAACTATGGCTACACCTTC	CASSYPNYGYTF
TRBV4-2	NA	once	TRBJ1-3	TGTGCCAGCAGCCAAGGGGGACTTGAAAACACCATATATTTT	CASSQGGLENTIYF
TRBV16	NA	NA	TRBJ1-5	TGTGCCAGCAGCCAATTAGTACAGGGCAATCAGCCCCAGCATTTT	CASSQLVQGNQPQHF
TRBV11-2	TRBD1	many	TRBJ2-5	TGTGCCAGCAGCTTAGAAAGGGACAGTGGGGGGACCCAGTACTTC	CASSLERDSGGTQYF
TRBV9	NA	NA	TRBJ2-7	TGTGCCAGCAGCGTATCACCCAACACAGGGCCTTCGTACTTC	CASSVSPNTGPSYF
TRBV7-9	TRBD1	NA	TRBJ1-5	TGTGCCAGCAGCTCCACCTCCACAGGGGGCGTAAGCAGTCAGCCCCAGCATTTT	CASSSTSTGGVSSQPQHF
TRBV4-2	NA	many	TRBJ2-3	TGTGCCAGCAGCCAAGAGGCGTCGTTAGATACGCAGTATTTT	CASSQEASLDTQYF
TRBV7-8	TRBD2	few	TRBJ2-2	TGTGCCAGCAGCTTAGAATGGGGGGGCACCGGGGAGCTGTTTTTT	CASSLEWGGTGELFF
TRBV7-2	NA	many	TRBJ2-7	TGTGCCAGCAGCTTACAGGGGAATTCGCACGAGCAGTACTTC	CASSLQGNSHEQYF
TRBV7-3	TRBD2	NA	TRBJ2-3	TGTACCAGCAGCCTCGGGGGGGGCGATACGCAGTATTTT	CTSSLGGGDTQYF
TRBV5-1	NA	NA	TRBJ1-3	TGCGCCAGCAGCTTAAATTCGGCAGGGCGCTCTGGAAACACCATATATTTT	CASSLNSAGRSGNTIYF
TRBV7-2	NA	NA	TRBJ2-1	TGTGCCAGCAGCTTAATGTTCCCGATGAGCTCCTACAATGAGCAGTTCTTC	CASSLMFPMSSYNEQFF
TRBV7-6	TRBD1	NA	TRBJ2-7	TGCGCCAGCAGCCTGGGGACAGGGGAAGGCGAGCAGTACTTC	CASSLGTGEGEQYF
TRBV7-2	NA	many	TRBJ2-4	TGTGCCAGCAGCTTTAGGCAGGGCCCGCCCAAAAACATTCAGTACTTC	CASSFRQGPPKNIQYF
TRBV5-1	NA	NA	TRBJ2-4	TGTGCCAGCAGCTTGACGCCCCCTGGGGAGCAGTACTTC	CASSLTPPGEQYF
TRBV19	NA	NA	TRBJ1-4	TGTGCCAGTAGTGCTGGACTTGCAACTAATGAAAAACTGTTTTTT	CASSAGLATNEKLFF
TRBV5-1	TRBD2	many	TRBJ2-1	TGCGCCAGCAGCCTCCGACTAGCGGGGTCGGAAGAGCAGTTCTTC	CASSLRLAGSEEQFF
TRBV20-1	NA	many	TRBJ1-6	TGCAGTGCTAGAGATCACCTCACAGGACTGGCCTCACCCCTCCACTTT	CSARDHLTGLASPLHF
TRBV28	NA	NA	TRBJ2-6	TGTGCCAGCAGATTACAGGGCTCTGGGGCCAACGTCCTGACTTTC	CASRLQGSGANVLTF
TRBV3-1	NA	many	TRBJ2-3	TGTGCCAGCAGCCAAGTCGTGCGCACAGATACGCAGTATTTT	CASSQVVRTDTQYF
TRBV5-8	NA	many	TRBJ2-5	TGTGCCAGCAACTTACAAGAGACCCAGTACTTC	CASNLQETQYF
TRBV7-2	TRBD2	NA	TRBJ2-5	TGTGCCAGCAGCGTCCCGGCGAAGCGGGGGGAAGAGACCCAGTACTTC	CASSVPAKRGEETQYF
TRBV20-1	NA	NA	TRBJ2-7	TGCAGTGCTAGAGATCCTACGGCAGGTGGGTTCAACGAGCAGTACTTC	CSARDPTAGGFNEQYF
TRBV27	NA	many	TRBJ2-1	TGTGCCAGCAGAAAACAGGGCCCTGAGCAGTTCTTC	CASRKQGPEQFF
TRBV3-1	TRBD2	NA	TRBJ2-1	TGTGCCAGCAGCCAGGGACTAGCGGGGGGGCCCGAGCAGTTCTTC	CASSQGLAGGPEQFF